Following are 19 T cell receptor beta chains from one sample sequenced in a study of human T cells and chemical hapten exposure. MiXCR, applied by TCRdb to the RACE reads, yields one record per CDR3 protein. The table has hundreds of thousands of distinct CDR3 sequences, over 6% seen once. As to time point: patch test 2, 6 weeks after DPC sensitization. The treatment here: therapeutic diphenylcyclopropenone sensitization with weekly scalp DPC. Sequenced material: whole blood, taken in connection with sensitization to the hapten diphenylcyclopropenone (DPC). The receptor set was obtained from a woman between 18 and 30 years old with alopecia areata. Some clones in this sample may be carry-over from other donors' samples.

Ten or more counts support this clonotype. J is TRBJ1-1 and V is TRBV5-1; 7 bases line up with TRBD1. Germline V gene sequence: CDR1 SGHRS, CDR2 YFSETQ. This CDR3 contains 14 residues. Losses at the gene ends were 5 bases for V and 1 base for J; bases not matched to a gene: 5. CDR3 region: CASSSGQPNTEAFF. Written as DNA, the CDR3 is TGCGCCAGCAGTTCGGGACAGCCGAACACTGAAGCTTTCTTT.

This clonotype was picked up a small number of times. This chain uses TRBV29-1 with TRBJ2-1; 7 bases are a match to TRBD2. V shed 6 bases, J shed 4 bases, and the junction held 15 bases outside the gene matches. Germline V gene sequence: CDR1 SQVTM, CDR2 ANQGSEA. This CDR3 has 16 residues. The CDR3 DNA is TGCAGCGTACTTCCGCCGGGGACTATGCTTTACAATGAGCAGTTCTTC. Its translation: CSVLPPGTMLYNEQFF.

The V gene is TRBV6-5, the J gene TRBJ1-2; 7 bases agree with TRBD1. The CDR3 length is 15 residues. J gave up 8 bases and V 2 bases, and 11 bases lay outside the gene matches. Germline V CDR1 and CDR2: MNHEY, SVGAGI. This CDR3 is CASSYHGGGSEGYTF. The CDR3 DNA reads as TGTGCCAGCAGTTACCACGGAGGGGGCTCGGAAGGCTACACCTTC.

This clonotype came up many times. The chain couples TRBV4-1 to TRBJ2-3, with TRBD1 matching 8 bases. CDR1 is MGHRA, CDR2 YSYEKL, per germline. The junction had 16 bases not matched to a gene; V was cut back by 4 bases and J by 7 bases. This CDR3 region has 17 residues. CDR3 sequence: CASSPAIWGQDLHTQYF. In DNA, the CDR3 is TGCGCCAGCAGCCCTGCTATCTGGGGACAGGATCTACATACGCAGTATTTT.

This clonotype was picked up many times. V is TRBV20-1 and J is TRBJ1-1, with TRBD1 as a possible D gene (6 bases). CDR3 length: 14 amino acids. Trimming removed 7 bases at V and 5 bases at J, with 20 bases between. Germline CDR1 and CDR2: DFQATT and SNEGSKA (reference sequence). CDR3 in DNA: TGCAGTGTTAGGGGGGGGGCGAAAGGGACTGAAGCTTTCTTT. This encodes CSVRGGAKGTEAFF.

This clonotype was counted ten times or more. The chain couples TRBV7-2 to TRBJ1-5, with TRBD1 identical over 8 bases. Trimming took 5 bases from V and 7 from J; bases not matched to a gene: 7. Germline V CDR1 and CDR2: SGHTA, FQGNSA. CDR3 length equals 14 residues. CDR3 DNA sequence: TGTGCCAGCAGCCAATATAGACAGGGGCAGCCCCAGCATTTT. It specifies CASSQYRQGQPQHF.

In its sample, this clonotype was seen many times. The V and J genes are TRBV9 and TRBJ2-3, with 7 bases lining up with TRBD2. V gave up 0 bases and J gave up 0 bases; unmatched junction bases: 4. The length of the CDR3 is 16 residues. From germline, CDR1 is SGDLS and CDR2 YYNGEE. This chain's CDR3 is CASSVGGLGSTDTQYF. The CDR3 bases are TGTGCCAGCAGCGTAGGCGGACTAGGGAGCACAGATACGCAGTATTTT.

The sample holds many counts of this clonotype. The rearrangement uses TRBV18 and TRBJ1-2; D uncertain. CDR1 is KGHSH and CDR2 is LQKENI in the germline V gene. Deletions cut 4 bases from V and 3 bases from J, with 15 bases between. The CDR3 has 15 amino acids. The CDR3 loop reads CASSQGRQTDYGYTF. Here the CDR3 DNA reads TGTGCCAGCTCACAAGGAAGGCAGACTGACTATGGCTACACCTTC.

The chain joins TRBV6-5 to TRBJ1-5; 7 positions match TRBD1. Germline values: CDR1 MNHEY, CDR2 SVGAGI. Trimming removed 6 bases from V and 0 bases from J; junction bases left unmatched: 8. This CDR3 contains 16 residues. CDR3 nucleotide sequence: TGTGCCAGCAGGGTGGCAGGGGGGTATAGCAATCAGCCCCAGCATTTT. This encodes CASRVAGGYSNQPQHF.

The sample holds a few counts of this clonotype. The genes are TRBV7-8 and TRBJ1-1; D call uncertain. The CDR3 is 16 residues long. Germline values: CDR1 SGHVS, CDR2 FQNEAQ. V was pared by 7 bases and J by 1 base, with 19 bases between. The CDR3 region has the DNA TGTGCCAGCACCCGTGGGGTCGGCAGATCGAACACTGAAGCTTTCTTT. Translating it yields CASTRGVGRSNTEAFF.

Many counts were recorded for this clonotype. V is TRBV6-5 and J is TRBJ1-3, with a weak D call TRBD1 (5 bases). V lost 6 bases, J lost 0 bases, and 9 bases lay in between. Germline CDR1 reads MNHEY; CDR2 reads SVGAGI. This CDR3 spans 14 amino acids. The CDR3 DNA follows: TGTGCCAGCAGCCCGACAGTCTCTGGAAACACCATATATTTT. Its translation: CASSPTVSGNTIYF.

This chain joins TRBV7-8 and TRBJ2-1; 12 bases match TRBD2. V gave up 3 bases and J gave up 6 bases; unmatched junction bases: 3. The CDR3 is 15 residues long. Germline V CDR1 and CDR2: SGHVS, FQNEAQ. As DNA, the CDR3 is TGTGCCAGCAGCTTTTTGACTAGCGGGGGCAATGAGCAGTTCTTC. Protein product: CASSFLTSGGNEQFF.

This clonotype was seen many times. The chain recombines TRBV20-1 with TRBJ2-7, with D tentatively TRBD1 (5 bases). CDR1 is DFQATT and CDR2 is SNEGSKA in the germline V gene (reference sequence). Trimming removed 4 bases from V and 6 bases from J, with 19 bases in between. There are 14 residues in the CDR3. This CDR3 reads CSATVPRAASEQYF. The CDR3 DNA sequence: TGCAGTGCTACGGTCCCCAGGGCGGCCAGCGAGCAGTACTTC.

This clonotype was counted between two and nine times. The chain couples TRBV20-1 to TRBJ2-5; D is ambiguous. The length of the CDR3 is 13 residues. Germline V lookup: CDR1 DFQATT, CDR2 SNEGSKA (reference sequence). The ends were cut back, 6 bases at V and 4 bases at J, with 15 bases in the middle. The CDR3 protein is CSATWPPGETQYF. The CDR3 DNA reads TGCAGTGCCACATGGCCCCCCGGAGAGACCCAGTACTTC.

The chain's CDR3 is CASSGTTKGETQYF. The DNA of the CDR3 is TGTGCCAGCAGCGGAACGACAAAAGGGGAGACCCAGTACTTC. The chain joins TRBV9 to TRBJ2-5; no definite D call. Trimming removed 3 bases from V and 5 bases from J, with 14 bases in between. This CDR3 contains 14 residues. Germline CDR1 SGDLS, CDR2 YYNGEE. The variable domain in full, with the rest retrieved from reference TRBV9 and TRBJ2-5, is DSGVTQTPKHLITATGQRVTLRCSPRSGDLSVYWYQQSLDQGLQFLIQYYNGEERAKGNILERFSAQQFPDLHSELNLSSLELGDSALYFCASSGTTKGETQYFGPGTRLLVL.

The sample holds a few counts of this clonotype. The chain carries TRBV5-1 and TRBJ2-6; no clear D gene. Trimming removed 1 base at V and 0 bases at J, with 14 bases between. CDR1 is SGHRS and CDR2 is YFSETQ in the germline V gene. This CDR3 comprises 18 residues. As DNA, the CDR3 is TGCGCCAGCAGCTTGCGACGGGTTACCATCTCTGGGGCCAACGTCCTGACTTTC. Protein sequence: CASSLRRVTISGANVLTF.

This clonotype has a count of ten or more. V gene TRBV7-9 combines with J gene TRBJ1-2; D not certain. The CDR3 is made up of 15 amino acids. V lost 5 bases and J lost 2, with 15 bases in between. Germline V gives CDR1 SEHNR, CDR2 FQNEAQ (reference sequence). The CDR3 reads CASSPEGRKNYGYTF. The CDR3 coding sequence is TGTGCCAGCAGCCCAGAAGGACGGAAAAACTATGGCTACACCTTC. Variable domain in full (rest from reference TRBV7-9 and TRBJ1-2): DTGVSQNPRHKITKRGQNVTFRCDPISEHNRLYWYRQTLGQGPEFLTYFQNEAQLEKSRLLSDRFSAERPKGSFSTLEIQRTEQGDSAMYLCASSPEGRKNYGYTFGSGTRLTVV.

In this sample, this clonotype turned up a few times. The chain uses TRBV7-9 and TRBJ1-1; D gene unclear. CDR1 SEHNR and CDR2 FQNEAQ come from the germline V gene (reference sequence). CDR3 length: 12 residues. With 7 bases removed from V and 4 bases from J, the gap between germline ends came to 10 bases. CDR3 nucleotides: TGTGCCAGCACGCTTGAGAGCACTGAAGCTTTCTTT. Protein product: CASTLESTEAFF.

The V gene is TRBV20-1, the J gene TRBJ2-3; 10 bases line up with TRBD2. The CDR3 totals 13 residues. In germline, CDR1 is DFQATT, CDR2 SNEGSKA (reference sequence). The ends lost 3 bases at V and 10 bases at J; junction bases unmatched: 7. CDR3 sequence reads: CSASPAGGEAQYF. The DNA for the CDR3 is TGCAGTGCTAGTCCAGCGGGGGGGGAAGCGCAGTATTTT.